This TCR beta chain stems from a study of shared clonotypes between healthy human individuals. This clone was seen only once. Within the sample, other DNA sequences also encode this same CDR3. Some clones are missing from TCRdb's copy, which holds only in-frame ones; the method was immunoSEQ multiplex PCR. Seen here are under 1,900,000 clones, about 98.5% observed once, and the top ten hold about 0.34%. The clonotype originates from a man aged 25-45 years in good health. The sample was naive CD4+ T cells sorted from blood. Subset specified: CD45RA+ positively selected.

Here the CDR3 DNA reads TGCGCCAGCAGCCTTGACCGGGCTAGCACAGATACGCAGTATTTT. The encoded protein is CASSLDRASTDTQYF. The chain couples TRBV5-1 to TRBJ2-3; D not certain. There are 15 residues in the CDR3. Trimming shortened V by 4 bases and J by 0 bases, and 12 bases separated the two germline ends. Germline CDR1 SGHRS, CDR2 YFSETQ.